A single T cell receptor (beta chain) is shown here with its context. Participant-reported clinical history was the basis for cohort assignment. Data came from immunoSEQ multiplex PCR; TCRdb stores just in-frame clones and leaves some out. The repertoire includes under 150,000 clones, approximately 84% of them detected once, and about 4% sits in the top ten. This record belongs to a study of blood T cell repertoires in COVID-19. The ends lost 4 bases at V and 4 bases at J; junction bases unmatched: 3. The V gene's germline CDR1 is MGHDK and CDR2 SYGVNS. The CDR3 has 13 residues. The clonotype was recovered from a man aged 50 to 59 in a cohort exposed to, infected with or recovered from COVID-19 (not recorded which). The sample taken for sequencing was PBMCs or T cells enriched from blood (not recorded which). The genes are TRBV25-1 and TRBJ1-2; 7 nucleotides agree with TRBD1. The CDR3 sequence: CASSAGTVYGYTF. The CDR3 DNA reads as TGTGCCAGCAGTGCAGGGACAGTCTATGGCTACACCTTC.